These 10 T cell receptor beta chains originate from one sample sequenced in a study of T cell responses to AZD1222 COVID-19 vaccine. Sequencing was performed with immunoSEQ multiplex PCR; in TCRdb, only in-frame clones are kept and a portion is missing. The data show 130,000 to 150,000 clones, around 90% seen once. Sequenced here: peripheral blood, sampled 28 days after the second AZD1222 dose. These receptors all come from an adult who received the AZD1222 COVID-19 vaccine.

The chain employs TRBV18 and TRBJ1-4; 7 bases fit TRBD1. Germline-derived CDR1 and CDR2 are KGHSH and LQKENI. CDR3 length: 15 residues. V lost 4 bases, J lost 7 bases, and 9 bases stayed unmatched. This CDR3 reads CASSRATGLGEKLFF. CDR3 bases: TGTGCCAGCTCACGCGCGACAGGGTTGGGTGAAAAACTGTTTTTT.

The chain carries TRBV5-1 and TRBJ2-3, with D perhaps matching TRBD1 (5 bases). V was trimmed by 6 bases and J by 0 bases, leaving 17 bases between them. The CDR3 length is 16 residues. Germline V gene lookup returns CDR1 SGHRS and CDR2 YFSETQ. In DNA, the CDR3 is TGCGCCAGCACAGTAGACAGTTTTACTAGCACAGATACGCAGTATTTT. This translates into CASTVDSFTSTDTQYF. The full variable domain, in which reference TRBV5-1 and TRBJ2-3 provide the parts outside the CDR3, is KAGVTQTPRYLIKTRGQQVTLSCSPISGHRSVSWYQQTPGQGLQFLFEYFSETQRNKGNFPGRFSGRQFSNSRSEMNVSTLELGDSALYLCASTVDSFTSTDTQYFGPGTRLTVL.

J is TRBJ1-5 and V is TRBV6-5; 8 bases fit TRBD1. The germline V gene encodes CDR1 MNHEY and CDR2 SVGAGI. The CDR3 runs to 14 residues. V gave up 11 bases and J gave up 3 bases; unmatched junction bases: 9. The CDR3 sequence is CAAGEGQVNQPQHF. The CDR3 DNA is TGTGCCGCAGGGGAGGGACAGGTCAATCAGCCCCAGCATTTT.

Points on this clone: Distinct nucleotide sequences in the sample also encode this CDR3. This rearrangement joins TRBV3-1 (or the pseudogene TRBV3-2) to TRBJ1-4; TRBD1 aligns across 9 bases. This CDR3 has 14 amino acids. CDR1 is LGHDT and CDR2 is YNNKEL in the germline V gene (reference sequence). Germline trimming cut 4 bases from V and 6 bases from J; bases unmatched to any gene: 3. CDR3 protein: CASSPRDRDEKLFF. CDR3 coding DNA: TGTGCCAGCAGCCCCCGGGACAGGGATGAAAAACTGTTTTTT.

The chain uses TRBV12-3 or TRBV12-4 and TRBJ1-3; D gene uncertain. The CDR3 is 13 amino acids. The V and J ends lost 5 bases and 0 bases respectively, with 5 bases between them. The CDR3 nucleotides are TGTGCCAGCAGTCAGAGCTCTGGAAACACCATATATTTT. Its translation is CASSQSSGNTIYF.

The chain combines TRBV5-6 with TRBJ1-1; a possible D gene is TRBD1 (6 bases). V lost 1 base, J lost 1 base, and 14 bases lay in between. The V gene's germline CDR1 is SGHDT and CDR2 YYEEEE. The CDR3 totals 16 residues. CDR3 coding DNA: TGTGCCAGCAGCTTGTTAAGCCCGGGACAGAACACTGAAGCTTTCTTT. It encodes CASSLLSPGQNTEAFF.

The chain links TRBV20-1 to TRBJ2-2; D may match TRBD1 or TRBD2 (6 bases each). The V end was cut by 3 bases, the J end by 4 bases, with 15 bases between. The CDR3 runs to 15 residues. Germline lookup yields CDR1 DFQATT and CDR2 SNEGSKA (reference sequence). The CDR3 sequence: CSASPGGPLTGELFF. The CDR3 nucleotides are TGCAGTGCTAGTCCTGGGGGGCCTCTCACCGGGGAGCTGTTTTTT.

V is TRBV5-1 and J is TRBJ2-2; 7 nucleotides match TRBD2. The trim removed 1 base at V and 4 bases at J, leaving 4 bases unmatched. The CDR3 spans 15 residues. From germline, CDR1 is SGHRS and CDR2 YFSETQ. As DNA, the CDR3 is TGCGCCAGCAGCTTGATGGGGAGGGGCACCGGGGAGCTGTTTTTT. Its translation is CASSLMGRGTGELFF. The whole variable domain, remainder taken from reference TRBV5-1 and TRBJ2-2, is KAGVTQTPRYLIKTRGQQVTLSCSPISGHRSVSWYQQTPGQGLQFLFEYFSETQRNKGNFPGRFSGRQFSNSRSEMNVSTLELGDSALYLCASSLMGRGTGELFFGEGSRLTVL.

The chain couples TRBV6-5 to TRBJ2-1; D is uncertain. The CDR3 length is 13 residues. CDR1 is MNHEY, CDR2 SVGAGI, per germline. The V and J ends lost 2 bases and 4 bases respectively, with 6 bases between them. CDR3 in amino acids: CASSYRAYNEQFF. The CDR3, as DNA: TGTGCCAGCAGTTACCGGGCTTACAATGAGCAGTTCTTC.

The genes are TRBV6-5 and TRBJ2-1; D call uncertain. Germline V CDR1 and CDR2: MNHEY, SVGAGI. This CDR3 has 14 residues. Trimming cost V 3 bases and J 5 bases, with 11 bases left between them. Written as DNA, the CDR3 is TGTGCCAGCAGTTATACCCCGGGCGACAATGAGCAGTTCTTC. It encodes CASSYTPGDNEQFF.